Described below is a single T cell receptor beta chain sequence and its context. The sample originates from a study of blood T cell repertoires in COVID-19. Authors' methods: The assay estimated nucleated cells by amplifying reference gene primers. The assay was immunoSEQ multiplex PCR, and TCRdb's table has in-frame clones only and misses some. Clone size and V and J calls were adopted from that table, with D and trimming inferred from the DNA. The sample gives 150,000 to 200,000 clones, approximately 87% of which show up once; roughly 0.85% is in the top ten. The clonotype originates from a woman under 30 who had recovered from COVID-19. Specimen: peripheral blood.

The CDR3 nucleotides are TGTGCCAGCAGTTTAAGGACTAGCGGGGGGAGCACAGATACGCAGTATTTT. It codes for CASSLRTSGGSTDTQYF. The chain uses TRBV27 and TRBJ2-3; 14 bases line up with TRBD2. CDR3 size: 17 residues. From germline, CDR1 is MNHEY and CDR2 SMNVEV (reference sequence). V was pared by 2 bases and J by 0 bases, with 1 base of the junction left unmatched.